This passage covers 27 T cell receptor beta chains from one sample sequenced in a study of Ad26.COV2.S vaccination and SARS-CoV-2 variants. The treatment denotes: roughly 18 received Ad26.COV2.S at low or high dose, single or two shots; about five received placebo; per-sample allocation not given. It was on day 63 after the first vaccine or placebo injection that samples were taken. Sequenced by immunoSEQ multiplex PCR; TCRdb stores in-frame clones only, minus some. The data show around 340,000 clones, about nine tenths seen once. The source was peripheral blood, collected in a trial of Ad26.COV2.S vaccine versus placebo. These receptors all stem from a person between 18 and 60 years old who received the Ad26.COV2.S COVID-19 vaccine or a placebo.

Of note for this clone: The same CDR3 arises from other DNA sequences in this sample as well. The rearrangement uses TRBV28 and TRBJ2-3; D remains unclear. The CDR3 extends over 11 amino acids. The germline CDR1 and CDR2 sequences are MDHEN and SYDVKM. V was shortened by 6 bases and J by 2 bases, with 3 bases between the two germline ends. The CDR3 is CASSNTDTQYF. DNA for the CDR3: TGTGCCAGCAGCAACACAGATACGCAGTATTTT. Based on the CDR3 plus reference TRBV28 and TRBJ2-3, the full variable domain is DVKVTQSSRYLVKRTGEKVFLECVQDMDHENMFWYRQDPGLGLRLIYFSYDVKMKEKGDIPEGYSVSREKKERFSLILESASTNQTSMYLCASSNTDTQYFGPGTRLTVL.

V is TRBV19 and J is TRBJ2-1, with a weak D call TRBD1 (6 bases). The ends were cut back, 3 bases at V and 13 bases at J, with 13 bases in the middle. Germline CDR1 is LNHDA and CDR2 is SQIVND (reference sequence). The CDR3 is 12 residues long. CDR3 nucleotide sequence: TGTGCCAGTAGTATTGAAGGGGGTCTCCAGTTCTTC. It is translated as CASSIEGGLQFF.

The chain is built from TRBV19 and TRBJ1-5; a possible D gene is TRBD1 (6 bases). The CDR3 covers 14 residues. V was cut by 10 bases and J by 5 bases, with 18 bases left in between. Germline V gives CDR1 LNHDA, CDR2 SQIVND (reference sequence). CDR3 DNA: TGTGCCACCAAACCACAGGGACGCTATCAGCCCCAGCATTTT. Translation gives CATKPQGRYQPQHF.

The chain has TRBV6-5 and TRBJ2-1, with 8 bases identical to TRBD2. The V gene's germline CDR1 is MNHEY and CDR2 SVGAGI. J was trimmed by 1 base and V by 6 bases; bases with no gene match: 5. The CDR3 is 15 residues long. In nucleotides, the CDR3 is TGTGCCAGCAGCAGACTAGCGCGTTCCTACAATGAGCAGTTCTTC. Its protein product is CASSRLARSYNEQFF.

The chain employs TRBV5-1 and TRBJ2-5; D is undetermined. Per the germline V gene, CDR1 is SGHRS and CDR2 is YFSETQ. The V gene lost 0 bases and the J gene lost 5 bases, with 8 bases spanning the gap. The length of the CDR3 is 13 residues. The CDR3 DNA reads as TGCGCCAGCAGCTTGGAAGGAGCCGAGACCCAGTACTTC. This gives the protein CASSLEGAETQYF.

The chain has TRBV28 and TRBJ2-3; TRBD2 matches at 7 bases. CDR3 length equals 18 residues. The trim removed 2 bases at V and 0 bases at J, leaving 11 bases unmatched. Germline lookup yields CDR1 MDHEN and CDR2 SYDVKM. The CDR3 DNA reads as TGTGCCAGCAGTTTAATGGGGAGGGCTCTTTCGAGCACAGATACGCAGTATTTT. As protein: CASSLMGRALSSTDTQYF.

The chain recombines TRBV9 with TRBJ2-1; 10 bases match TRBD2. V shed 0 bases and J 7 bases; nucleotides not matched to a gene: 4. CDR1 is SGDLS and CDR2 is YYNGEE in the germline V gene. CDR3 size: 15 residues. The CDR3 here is CASSVVGSGRNEQFF. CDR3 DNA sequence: TGTGCCAGCAGCGTAGTGGGTAGCGGGAGGAATGAGCAGTTCTTC.

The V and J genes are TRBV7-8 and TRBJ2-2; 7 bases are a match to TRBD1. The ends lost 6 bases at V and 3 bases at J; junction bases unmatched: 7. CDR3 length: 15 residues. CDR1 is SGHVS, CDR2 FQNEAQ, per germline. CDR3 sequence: CASRDTGEYTGELFF. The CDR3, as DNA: TGTGCCAGCAGGGATACAGGGGAGTACACCGGGGAGCTGTTTTTT.

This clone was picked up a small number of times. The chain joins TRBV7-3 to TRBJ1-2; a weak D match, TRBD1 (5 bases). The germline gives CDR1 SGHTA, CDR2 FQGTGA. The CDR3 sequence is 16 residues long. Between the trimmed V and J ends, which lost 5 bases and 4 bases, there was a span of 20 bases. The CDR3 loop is CASSPGLSRSAYGYTF. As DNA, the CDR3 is TGTGCCAGCAGCCCGGGACTCTCGAGAAGCGCCTATGGCTACACCTTC.

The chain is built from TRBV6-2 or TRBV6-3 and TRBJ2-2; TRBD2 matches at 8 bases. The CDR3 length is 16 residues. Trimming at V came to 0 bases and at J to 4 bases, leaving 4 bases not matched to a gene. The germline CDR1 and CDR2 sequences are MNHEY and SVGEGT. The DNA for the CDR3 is TGTGCCAGCAGTTACTCAGCGGGGGCCCGCACCGGGGAGCTGTTTTTT. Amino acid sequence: CASSYSAGARTGELFF.

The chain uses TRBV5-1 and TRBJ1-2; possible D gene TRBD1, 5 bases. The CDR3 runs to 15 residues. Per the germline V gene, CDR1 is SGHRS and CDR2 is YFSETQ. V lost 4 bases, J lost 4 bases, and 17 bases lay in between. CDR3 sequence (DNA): TGCGCCAGCAGCGGTGGACGACAGTTCCTCTATGGCTACACCTTC. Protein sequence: CASSGGRQFLYGYTF. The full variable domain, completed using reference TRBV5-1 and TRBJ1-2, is KAGVTQTPRYLIKTRGQQVTLSCSPISGHRSVSWYQQTPGQGLQFLFEYFSETQRNKGNFPGRFSGRQFSNSRSEMNVSTLELGDSALYLCASSGGRQFLYGYTFGSGTRLTVV.

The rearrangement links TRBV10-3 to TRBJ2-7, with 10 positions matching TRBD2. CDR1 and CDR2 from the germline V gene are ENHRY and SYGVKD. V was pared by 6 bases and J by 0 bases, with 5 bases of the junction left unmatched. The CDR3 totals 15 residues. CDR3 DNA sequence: TGTGCCATCAGGGCCGGGACTAGCGACTCCTACGAGCAGTACTTC. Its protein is CAIRAGTSDSYEQYF.

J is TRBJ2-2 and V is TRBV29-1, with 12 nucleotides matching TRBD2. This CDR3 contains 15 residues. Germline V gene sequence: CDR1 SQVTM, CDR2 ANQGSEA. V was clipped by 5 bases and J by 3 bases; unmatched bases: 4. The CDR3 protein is CSVSTSGRHTGELFF. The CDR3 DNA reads TGCAGCGTTTCGACTAGCGGGAGACACACCGGGGAGCTGTTTTTT.

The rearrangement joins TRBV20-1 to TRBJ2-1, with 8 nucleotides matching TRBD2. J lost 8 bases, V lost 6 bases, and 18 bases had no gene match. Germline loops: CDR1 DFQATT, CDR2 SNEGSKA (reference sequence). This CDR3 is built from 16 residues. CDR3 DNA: TGCAGTGCGAGTTCAAGAGCGGGAGAGATGAGAGATGAGCAGTTCTTC. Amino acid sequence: CSASSRAGEMRDEQFF.

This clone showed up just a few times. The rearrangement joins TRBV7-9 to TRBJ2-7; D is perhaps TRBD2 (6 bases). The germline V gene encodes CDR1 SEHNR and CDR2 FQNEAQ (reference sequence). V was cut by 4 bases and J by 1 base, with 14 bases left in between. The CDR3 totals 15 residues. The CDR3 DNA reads TGTGCCAGCAGCTCCCCGGGACTTATTTCCTACGAGCAGTACTTC. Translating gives CASSSPGLISYEQYF.

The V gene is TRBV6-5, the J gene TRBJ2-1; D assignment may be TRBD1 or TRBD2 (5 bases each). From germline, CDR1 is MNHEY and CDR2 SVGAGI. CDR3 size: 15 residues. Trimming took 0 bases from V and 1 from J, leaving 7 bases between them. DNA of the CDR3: TGTGCCAGCAGTTACTCGGGGGTATCCTACAATGAGCAGTTCTTC. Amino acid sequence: CASSYSGVSYNEQFF.

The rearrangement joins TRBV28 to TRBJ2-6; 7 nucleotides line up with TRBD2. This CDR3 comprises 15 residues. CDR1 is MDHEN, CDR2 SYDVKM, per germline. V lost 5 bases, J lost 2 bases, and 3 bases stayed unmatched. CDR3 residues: CASSRTSAGANVLTF. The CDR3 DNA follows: TGTGCCAGCAGTCGAACTAGCGCTGGGGCCAACGTCCTGACTTTC.

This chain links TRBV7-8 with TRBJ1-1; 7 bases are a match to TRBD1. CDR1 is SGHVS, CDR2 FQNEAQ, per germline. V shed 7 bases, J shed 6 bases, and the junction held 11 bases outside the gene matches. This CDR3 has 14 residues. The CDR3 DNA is TGTGCCAGCATCCAACAGGGGAGCAGGGCTGAAGCTTTCTTT. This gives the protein CASIQQGSRAEAFF.

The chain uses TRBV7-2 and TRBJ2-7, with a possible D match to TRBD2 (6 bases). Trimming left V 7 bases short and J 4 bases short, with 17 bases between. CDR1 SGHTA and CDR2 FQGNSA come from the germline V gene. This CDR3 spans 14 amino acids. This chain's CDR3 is CASNEMRGLYEQYF. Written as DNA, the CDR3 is TGTGCCAGCAACGAAATGCGGGGCCTATACGAGCAGTACTTC. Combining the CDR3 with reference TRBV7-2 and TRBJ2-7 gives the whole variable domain GAGVSQSPSNKVTEKGKDVELRCDPISGHTALYWYRQSLGQGLEFLIYFQGNSAPDKSGLPSDRFSAERTGGSVSTLTIQRTQQEDSAVYLCASNEMRGLYEQYFGPGTRLTVT.

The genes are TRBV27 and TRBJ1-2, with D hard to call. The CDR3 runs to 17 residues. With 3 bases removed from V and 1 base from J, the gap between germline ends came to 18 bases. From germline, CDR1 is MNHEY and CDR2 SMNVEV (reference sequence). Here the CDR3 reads CASSFGQPRYFNYGYTF. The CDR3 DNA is TGTGCCAGCAGTTTCGGGCAGCCAAGGTACTTTAACTATGGCTACACCTTC.

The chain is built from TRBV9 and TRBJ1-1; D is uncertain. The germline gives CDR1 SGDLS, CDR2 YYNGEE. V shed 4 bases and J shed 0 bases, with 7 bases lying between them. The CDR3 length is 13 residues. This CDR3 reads CASSPGLNTEAFF. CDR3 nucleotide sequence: TGTGCCAGCAGCCCAGGTTTGAACACTGAAGCTTTCTTT.

Here the CDR3 DNA reads TGTGCCAGCTCACCAGGAACAGGCCCTAACTATGGCTACACCTTC. It yields the protein CASSPGTGPNYGYTF. This chain uses TRBV18 with TRBJ1-2; possible D gene TRBD1, 5 bases. The germline CDR1 and CDR2 sequences are KGHSH and LQKENI. The CDR3 has 15 residues. Trimming pared 2 bases from V and 0 bases from J, leaving 10 bases between.

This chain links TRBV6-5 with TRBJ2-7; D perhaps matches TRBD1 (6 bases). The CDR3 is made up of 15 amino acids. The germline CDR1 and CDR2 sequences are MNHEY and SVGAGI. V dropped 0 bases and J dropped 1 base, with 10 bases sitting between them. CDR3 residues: CASSYSRQVSYEQYF. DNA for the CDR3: TGTGCCAGCAGTTACTCGCGACAGGTGTCCTACGAGCAGTACTTC.

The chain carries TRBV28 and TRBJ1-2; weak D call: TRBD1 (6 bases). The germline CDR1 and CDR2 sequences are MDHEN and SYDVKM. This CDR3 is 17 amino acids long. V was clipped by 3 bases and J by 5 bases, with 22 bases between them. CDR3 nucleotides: TGTGCCAGCAGTTTCCCCCACCCTCCCGGGACAACTTATGGCTACACCTTC. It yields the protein CASSFPHPPGTTYGYTF.

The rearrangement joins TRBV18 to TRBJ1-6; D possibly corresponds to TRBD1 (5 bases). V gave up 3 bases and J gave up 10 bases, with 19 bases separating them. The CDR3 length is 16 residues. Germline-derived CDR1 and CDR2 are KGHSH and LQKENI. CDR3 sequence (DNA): TGTGCCAGCTCACCCCTATCTGGACAATTCGGCTCACCCCTCCACTTT. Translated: CASSPLSGQFGSPLHF.

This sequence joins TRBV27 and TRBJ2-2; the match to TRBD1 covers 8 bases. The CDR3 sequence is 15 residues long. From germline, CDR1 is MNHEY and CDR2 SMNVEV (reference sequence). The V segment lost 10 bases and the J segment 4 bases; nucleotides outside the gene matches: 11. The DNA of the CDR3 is TGTGCCACAACATCCGGGACAGGCTTCACCGGGGAGCTGTTTTTT. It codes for CATTSGTGFTGELFF.

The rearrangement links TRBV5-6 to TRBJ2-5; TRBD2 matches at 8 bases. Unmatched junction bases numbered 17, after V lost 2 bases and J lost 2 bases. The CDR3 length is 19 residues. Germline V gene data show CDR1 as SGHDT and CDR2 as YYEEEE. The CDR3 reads CASSLVSGDPIRSQETQYF. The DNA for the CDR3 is TGTGCCAGCAGCTTAGTTAGCGGGGACCCAATCCGATCTCAAGAGACCCAGTACTTC.